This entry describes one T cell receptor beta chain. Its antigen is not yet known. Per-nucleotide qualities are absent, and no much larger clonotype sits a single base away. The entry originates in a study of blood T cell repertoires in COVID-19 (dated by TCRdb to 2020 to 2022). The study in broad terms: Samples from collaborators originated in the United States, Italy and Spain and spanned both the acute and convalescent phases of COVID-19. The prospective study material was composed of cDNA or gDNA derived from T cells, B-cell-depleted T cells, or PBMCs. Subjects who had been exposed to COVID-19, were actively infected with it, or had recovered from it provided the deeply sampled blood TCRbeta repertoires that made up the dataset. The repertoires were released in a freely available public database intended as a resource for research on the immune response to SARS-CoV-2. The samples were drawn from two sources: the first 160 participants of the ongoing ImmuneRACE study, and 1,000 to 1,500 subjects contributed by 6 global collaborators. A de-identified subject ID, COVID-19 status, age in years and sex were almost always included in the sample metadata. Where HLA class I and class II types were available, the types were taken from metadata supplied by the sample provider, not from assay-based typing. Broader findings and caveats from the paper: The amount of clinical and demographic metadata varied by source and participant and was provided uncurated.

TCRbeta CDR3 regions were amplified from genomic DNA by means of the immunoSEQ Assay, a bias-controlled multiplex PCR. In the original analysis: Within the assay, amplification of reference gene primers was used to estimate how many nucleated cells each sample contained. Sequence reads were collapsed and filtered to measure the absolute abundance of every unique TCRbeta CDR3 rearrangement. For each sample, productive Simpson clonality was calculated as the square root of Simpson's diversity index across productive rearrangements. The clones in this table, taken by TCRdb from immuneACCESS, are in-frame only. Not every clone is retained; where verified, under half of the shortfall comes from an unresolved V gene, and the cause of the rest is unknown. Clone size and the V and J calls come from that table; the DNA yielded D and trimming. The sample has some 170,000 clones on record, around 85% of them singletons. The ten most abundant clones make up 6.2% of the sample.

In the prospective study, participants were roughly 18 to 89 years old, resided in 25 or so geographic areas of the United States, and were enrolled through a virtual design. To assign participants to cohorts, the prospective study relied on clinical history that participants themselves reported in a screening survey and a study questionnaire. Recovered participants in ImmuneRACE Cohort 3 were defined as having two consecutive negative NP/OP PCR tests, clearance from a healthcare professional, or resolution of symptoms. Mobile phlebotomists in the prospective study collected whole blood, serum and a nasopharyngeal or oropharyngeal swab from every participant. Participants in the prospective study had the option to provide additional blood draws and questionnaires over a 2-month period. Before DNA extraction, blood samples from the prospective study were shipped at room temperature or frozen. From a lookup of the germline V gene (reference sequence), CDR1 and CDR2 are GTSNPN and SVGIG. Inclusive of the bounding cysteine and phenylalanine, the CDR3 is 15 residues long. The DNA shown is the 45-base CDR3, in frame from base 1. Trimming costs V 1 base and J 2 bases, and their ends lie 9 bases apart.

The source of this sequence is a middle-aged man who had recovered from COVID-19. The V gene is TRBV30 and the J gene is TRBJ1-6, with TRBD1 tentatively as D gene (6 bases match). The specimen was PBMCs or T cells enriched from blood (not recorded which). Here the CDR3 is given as CAWSEQGTYNSPLHF. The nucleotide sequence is TGTGCCTGGAGTGAGCAGGGGACCTATAATTCACCCCTCCACTTT.